This TCR beta chain originates from a study of cytomegalovirus exposure and HLA in healthy donors. Study findings and constraints: It was 164 TCR beta chains that were listed as cytomegalovirus-associated. It was reportedly the case that the classifier diagnosed cytomegalovirus status with high specificity and sensitivity.

The PCR ran on 60 Vbeta and 13 Jbeta primers. Generated by immunoSEQ multiplex PCR, the TCRdb table keeps only in-frame clones and is missing some. The repertoire holds around 130,000 clones, roughly 84% seen once, with roughly 2.6% in the top ten. In the case of this clone: The target antigen is unknown.

Germline CDR1 reads MNHEY; CDR2 reads SMNVEV (reference sequence). Trimming shortened V by 1 base and J by 6 bases, and 13 bases separated the two germline ends. The CDR3 loop spans 14 amino acids. V gene TRBV27 combines with J gene TRBJ2-7; a weak D match, TRBD1 (5 bases). The clonotype was recovered from a man aged 45-60 years in good health and CMV-seronegative. Sequencing was done on a sample of PBMCs. CDR3 sequence (DNA): TGTGCCAGCAGTTTATATAGGGGTTCGGGCGAGCAGTACTTC. This codes for CASSLYRGSGEQYF.